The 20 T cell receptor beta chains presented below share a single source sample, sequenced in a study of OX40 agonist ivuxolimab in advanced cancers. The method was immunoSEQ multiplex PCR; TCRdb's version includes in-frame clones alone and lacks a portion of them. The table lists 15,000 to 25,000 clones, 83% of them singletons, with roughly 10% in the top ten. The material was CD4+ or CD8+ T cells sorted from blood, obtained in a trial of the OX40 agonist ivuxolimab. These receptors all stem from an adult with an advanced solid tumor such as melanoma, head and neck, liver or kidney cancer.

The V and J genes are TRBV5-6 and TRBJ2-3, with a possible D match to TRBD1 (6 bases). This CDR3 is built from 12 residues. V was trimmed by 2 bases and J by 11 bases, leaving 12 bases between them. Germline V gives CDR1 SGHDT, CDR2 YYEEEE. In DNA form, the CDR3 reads TGTGCCAGCAGCTTTTTTGGGGGCGAGCAGTATTTT. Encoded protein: CASSFFGGEQYF.

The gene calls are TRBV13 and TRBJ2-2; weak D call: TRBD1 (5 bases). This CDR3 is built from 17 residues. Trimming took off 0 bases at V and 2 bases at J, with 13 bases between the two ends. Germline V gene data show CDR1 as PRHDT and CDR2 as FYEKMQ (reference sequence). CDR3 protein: CASSLGYRTPNTGELFF. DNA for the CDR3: TGTGCCAGCAGCTTAGGCTACAGGACCCCAAACACCGGGGAGCTGTTTTTT.

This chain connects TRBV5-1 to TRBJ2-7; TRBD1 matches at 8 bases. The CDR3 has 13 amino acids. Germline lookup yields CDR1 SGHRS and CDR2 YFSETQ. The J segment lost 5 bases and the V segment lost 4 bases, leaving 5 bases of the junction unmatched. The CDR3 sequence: CASSPGTGNEQYF. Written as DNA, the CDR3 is TGCGCCAGCAGCCCGGGGACAGGCAACGAGCAGTACTTC.

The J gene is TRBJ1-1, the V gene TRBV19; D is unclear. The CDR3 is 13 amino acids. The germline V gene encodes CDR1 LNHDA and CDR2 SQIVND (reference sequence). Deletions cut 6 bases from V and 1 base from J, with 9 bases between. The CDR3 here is CASSLLGNTEAFF. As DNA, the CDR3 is TGTGCCAGTAGCCTCCTGGGGAACACTGAAGCTTTCTTT.

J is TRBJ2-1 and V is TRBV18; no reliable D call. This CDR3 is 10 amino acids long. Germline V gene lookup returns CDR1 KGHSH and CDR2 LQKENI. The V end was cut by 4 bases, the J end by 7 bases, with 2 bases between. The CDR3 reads CASSLNEQFF. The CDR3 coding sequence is TGTGCCAGCTCACTGAATGAGCAGTTCTTC. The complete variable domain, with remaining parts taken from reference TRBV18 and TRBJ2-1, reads NAGVMQNPRHLVRRRGQEARLRCSPMKGHSHVYWYRQLPEEGLKFMVYLQKENIIDESGMPKERFSAEFPKEGPSILRIQQVVRGDSAAYFCASSLNEQFFGPGTRLTVL.

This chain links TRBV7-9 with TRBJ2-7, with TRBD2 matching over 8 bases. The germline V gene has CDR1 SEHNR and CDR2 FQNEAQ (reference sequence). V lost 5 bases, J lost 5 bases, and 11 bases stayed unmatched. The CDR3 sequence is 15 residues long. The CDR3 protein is CASSPPGGRRDEQYF. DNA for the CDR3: TGTGCCAGCAGCCCCCCGGGGGGGAGGAGAGACGAGCAGTACTTC.

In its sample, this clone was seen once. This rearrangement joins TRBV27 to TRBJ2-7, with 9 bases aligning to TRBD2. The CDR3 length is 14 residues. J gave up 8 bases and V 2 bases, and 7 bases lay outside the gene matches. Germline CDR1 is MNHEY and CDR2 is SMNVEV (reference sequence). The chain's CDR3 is CASSLGTSSYQQYF. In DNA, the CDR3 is TGTGCCAGCAGTTTAGGGACTAGCTCCTATCAGCAGTACTTC.

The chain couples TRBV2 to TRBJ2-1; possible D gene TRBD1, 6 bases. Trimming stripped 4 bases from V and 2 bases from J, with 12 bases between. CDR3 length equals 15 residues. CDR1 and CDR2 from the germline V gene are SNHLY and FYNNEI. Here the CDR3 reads CASSAETGPYNEQFF. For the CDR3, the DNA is TGTGCCAGCAGTGCGGAGACAGGACCCTACAATGAGCAGTTCTTC.

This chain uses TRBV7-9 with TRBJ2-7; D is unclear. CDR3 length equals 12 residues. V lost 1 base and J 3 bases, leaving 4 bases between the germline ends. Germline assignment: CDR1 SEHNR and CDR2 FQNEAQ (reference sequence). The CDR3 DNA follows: TGTGCCAGCAGCTTAGAGCACTACGAGCAGTACTTC. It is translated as CASSLEHYEQYF.

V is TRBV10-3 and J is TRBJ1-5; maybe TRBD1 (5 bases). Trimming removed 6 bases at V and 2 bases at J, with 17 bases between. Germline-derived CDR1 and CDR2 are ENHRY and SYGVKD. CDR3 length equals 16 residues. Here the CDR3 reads CAISPYGGGGNQPQHF. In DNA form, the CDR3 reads TGTGCCATCAGCCCCTACGGGGGTGGCGGCAATCAGCCCCAGCATTTT.

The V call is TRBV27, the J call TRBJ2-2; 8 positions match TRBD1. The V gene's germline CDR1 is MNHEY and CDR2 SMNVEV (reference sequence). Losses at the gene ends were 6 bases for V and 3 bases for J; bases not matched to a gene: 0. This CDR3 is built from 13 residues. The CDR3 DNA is TGTGCCAGCAGGACAGGGGACACCGGGGAGCTGTTTTTT. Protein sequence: CASRTGDTGELFF.

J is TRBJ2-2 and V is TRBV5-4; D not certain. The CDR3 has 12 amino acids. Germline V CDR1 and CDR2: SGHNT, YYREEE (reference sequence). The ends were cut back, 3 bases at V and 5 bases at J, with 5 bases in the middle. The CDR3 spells CASSYPTGELFF. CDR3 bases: TGTGCCAGCAGCTATCCAACCGGGGAGCTGTTTTTT.

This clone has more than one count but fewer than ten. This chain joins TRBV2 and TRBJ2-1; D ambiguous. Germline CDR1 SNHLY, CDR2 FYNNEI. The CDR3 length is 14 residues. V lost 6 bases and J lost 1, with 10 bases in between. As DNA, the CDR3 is TGTGCCAGCAGGAGTTCGTTTTCCTACAATGAGCAGTTCTTC. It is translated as CASRSSFSYNEQFF.

CDR3 sequence: CASSLVGNYGYTF. CDR3 in DNA: TGTGCCAGCAGCTTAGTAGGGAACTATGGCTACACCTTC. The chain uses TRBV7-9 and TRBJ1-2; D unclear. The CDR3 loop spans 13 amino acids. The V and J ends lost 1 base and 2 bases respectively, with 5 bases between them. Germline V gene data show CDR1 as SEHNR and CDR2 as FQNEAQ (reference sequence).

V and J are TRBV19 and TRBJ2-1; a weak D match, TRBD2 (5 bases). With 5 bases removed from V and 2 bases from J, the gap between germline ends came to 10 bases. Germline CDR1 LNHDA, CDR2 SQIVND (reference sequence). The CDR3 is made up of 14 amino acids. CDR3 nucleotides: TGTGCCAGTAGTCCGGGATACCCCTACAATGAGCAGTTCTTC. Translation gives CASSPGYPYNEQFF.

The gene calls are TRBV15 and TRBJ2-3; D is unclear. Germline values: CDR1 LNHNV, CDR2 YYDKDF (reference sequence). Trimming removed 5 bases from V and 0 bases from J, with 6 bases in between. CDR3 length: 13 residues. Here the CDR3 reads CATSGRSTDTQYF. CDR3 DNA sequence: TGTGCCACCAGCGGAAGGAGCACAGATACGCAGTATTTT.

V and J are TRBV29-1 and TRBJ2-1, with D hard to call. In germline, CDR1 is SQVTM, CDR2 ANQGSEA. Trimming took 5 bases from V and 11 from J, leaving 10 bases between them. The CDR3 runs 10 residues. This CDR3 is CSVRLPQQFF. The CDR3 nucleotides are TGCAGCGTTCGCCTCCCGCAGCAGTTCTTC.

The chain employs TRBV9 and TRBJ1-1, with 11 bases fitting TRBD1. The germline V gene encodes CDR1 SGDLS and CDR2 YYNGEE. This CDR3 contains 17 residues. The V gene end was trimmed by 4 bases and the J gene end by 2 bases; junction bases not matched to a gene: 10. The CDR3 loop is CASSLNRDRGTNTEAFF. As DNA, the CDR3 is TGTGCCAGCAGCCTTAACCGGGACAGGGGGACCAACACTGAAGCTTTCTTT.

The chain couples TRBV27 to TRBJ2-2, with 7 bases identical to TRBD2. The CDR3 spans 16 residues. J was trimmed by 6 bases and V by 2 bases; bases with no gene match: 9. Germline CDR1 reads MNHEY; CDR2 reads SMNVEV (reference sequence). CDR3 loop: CASSLNGGTNAGELFF. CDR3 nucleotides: TGTGCCAGCAGTTTAAACGGGGGGACTAACGCCGGGGAGCTGTTTTTT.

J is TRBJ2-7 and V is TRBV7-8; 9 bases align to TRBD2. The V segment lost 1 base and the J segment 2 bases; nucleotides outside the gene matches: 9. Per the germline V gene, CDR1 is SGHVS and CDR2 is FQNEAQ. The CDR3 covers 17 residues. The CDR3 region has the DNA TGTGCCAGCAGCTTAGAAACTAGCGGGCGCCCTCCCTACGAGCAGTACTTC. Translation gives CASSLETSGRPPYEQYF.